This T cell receptor beta chain was identified in a study of cytomegalovirus exposure and HLA in healthy donors. This CDR3 contains 12 residues. Trimming removed 4 bases at V and 5 bases at J, with 11 bases between. Germline V lookup: CDR1 SQVTM, CDR2 ANQGSEA. As regards this clone: The antigen remains undetermined.

The method was immunoSEQ multiplex PCR; TCRdb's version includes in-frame clones alone and lacks a portion of them. The table shows roughly 58,000 clones, with 75% to 95% occurring only once. The study's findings and limits: The tendency of first-cohort TCR clusters to co-occur in the 95 to 150 validation repertoires was the finding of a later analysis. The study recorded 150 to 200 TCR beta chains that were cytomegalovirus-associated. Researchers reported that a few CMV-associated chains were confirmed in vitro as CMV antigen-specific.

Input material: PBMCs. This TCR was sampled from a man aged 18 to 29 in good health and CMV-seronegative. The V and J genes are TRBV29-1 and TRBJ2-5; a possible D gene is TRBD1 (7 bases). CDR3 DNA: TGCAGCGTTGCGGAGGGGGCCGAGACCCAGTACTTC. It is translated as CSVAEGAETQYF.